The 3 T cell receptor beta chains presented below share a single source sample, sequenced in a study of cytomegalovirus exposure and HLA in healthy donors. This table comes from immunoSEQ multiplex PCR, and its TCRdb copy is limited to in-frame clones, with some not included. The data contain fewer than 130,000 clones, around 87% of them seen just once; the ten biggest clones take up around 1.4%. Material for sequencing was PBMCs. The source is a woman aged 30 to 39 in good health and CMV-seropositive.

The V and J genes are TRBV15 and TRBJ1-2; TRBD1 aligns across 8 bases. The CDR3 runs 14 residues. CDR1 and CDR2 (germline): LNHNV, YYDKDF (reference sequence). J gave up 4 bases and V 6 bases, and 7 bases lay outside the gene matches. The CDR3 DNA follows: TGTGCCACCAGGTCAGGGGGCACGAGCTATGGCTACACCTTC. Protein sequence: CATRSGGTSYGYTF.

The chain uses TRBV27 and TRBJ2-7; TRBD2 aligns across 8 bases. Germline V lookup: CDR1 MNHEY, CDR2 SMNVEV (reference sequence). The V and J ends lost 6 bases and 3 bases, in that order; junction bases with no gene match: 4. The CDR3 is made up of 13 amino acids. The CDR3, as DNA: TGTGCCAGCAGCTGGCTAGCGGGCTACGAGCAGTACTTC. It yields the protein CASSWLAGYEQYF.

The J gene is TRBJ2-7, the V gene TRBV4-3; possibly TRBD2 for D (5 bases). V gave up 0 bases and J gave up 0 bases, with 9 bases separating them. The CDR3 loop spans 15 amino acids. Germline V gene lookup returns CDR1 LGHNA and CDR2 YSLEER. The CDR3: CASSQDLTTSYEQYF. The CDR3 nucleotides read TGCGCCAGCAGCCAAGATTTGACTACCTCCTACGAGCAGTACTTC.